Presented here are 17 T cell receptor beta chains from one specimen sequenced in a study of metastatic and nonmetastatic thyroid tumors. MiXCR was used by TCRdb to re-call the PCR reads. The data contain 21,000 or so clones, 20% to 30% of them singletons. Prior to thyroid surgery, none of the patients had received any treatment. Source material: blood. The source of these receptors is a female donor with papillary thyroid cancer or a benign thyroid nodule (not recorded which). Some clones in this sample may be carry-over from other donors' samples.

This clone was counted a single time. The conserved phenylalanine or tryptophan is not found at the CDR3 terminus, so this likely reflects a read error. The CDR3 DNA follows: TGTGCCATCAGCGGTCGGACCTACGAGCAGTACTTA. It specifies CAISGRTYEQYL. The chain joins TRBV10-3 to TRBJ2-7, with no clear D. The CDR3 has 12 residues. Germline V gene sequence: CDR1 ENHRY, CDR2 SYGVKD. Trimming took 6 bases from V and 2 from J, leaving 8 bases between them.

This clone appeared many times. This chain uses TRBV18 with TRBJ1-2, with D maybe TRBD1 (5 bases). This CDR3 is 14 amino acids long. Trimming removed 8 bases from V and 4 bases from J, with 17 bases in between. CDR1 is KGHSH, CDR2 LQKENI, per germline. The CDR3 is CASTPERGPYGYTF. CDR3 DNA: TGTGCCAGCACCCCCGAAAGGGGACCCTATGGCTACACCTTC.

This clone appeared many times. The chain has TRBV7-9 and TRBJ1-1; unclear D gene. Germline assignment: CDR1 SEHNR and CDR2 FQNEAQ (reference sequence). The CDR3 totals 15 residues. The V and J ends lost 1 base and 2 bases respectively, with 11 bases between them. CDR3 region: CASSLDIITNTEAFF. The CDR3 DNA is TGTGCCAGCAGCTTAGATATTATCACTAACACTGAAGCTTTCTTT.

The J gene is TRBJ2-1, the V gene TRBV11-2; D might be TRBD2 (7 bases). Germline loops: CDR1 SGHAT, CDR2 FQNNGV. V dropped 6 bases and J dropped 6 bases, with 18 bases sitting between them. CDR3 length: 15 residues. In nucleotides, the CDR3 is TGTGCCAGCAGTCCCAGGAGTCGGGGGGCCAATGAGCAGTTCTTC. Translated: CASSPRSRGANEQFF.

Notes on this clone: One end of the junction fails to match germline, which may point to a read error. CDR3 loop: CSSSQEGQAGYTF. CDR3 in DNA: TGTTCCAGCAGCCAAGAAGGACAGGCAGGCTACACCTTC. This rearrangement joins TRBV4-2 to TRBJ1-2; 7 bases agree with TRBD1. CDR1 is LGHNA, CDR2 YNFKEQ, per germline. The CDR3 is made up of 13 amino acids.

This clone was picked up one time. The chain employs TRBV5-1 and TRBJ2-5; D is undetermined. The germline gives CDR1 SGHRS, CDR2 YFSETQ. The germline V and J ends were trimmed by 1 base and 2 bases, with 15 bases remaining between them. The CDR3 spans 16 residues. CDR3 sequence: CASSLLGQISQETQYF. For the CDR3, the DNA is TGCGCCAGCAGCTTGTTGGGCCAGATAAGTCAAGAGACCCAGTACTTC.

This clone was found once. CDR3 loop: CASSHLLSGNKQFF. Here the CDR3 DNA reads TGTGCCAGCAGCCATCTCCTTAGCGGAAATAAGCAGTTCTTC. V usage is TRBV3-1 and J usage is TRBJ2-1; D may be TRBD2 (6 bases). Germline V gene sequence: CDR1 LGHDT, CDR2 YNNKEL (reference sequence). V shed 3 bases and J shed 11 bases, with 17 bases lying between them. This CDR3 has 14 amino acids.

The chain joins TRBV7-8 to TRBJ2-7, with 9 bases fitting TRBD2. CDR1 is SGHVS, CDR2 FQNEAQ, per germline. The CDR3 covers 15 residues. Trimming at V came to 1 base and at J to 3 bases, leaving 4 bases not matched to a gene. DNA of the CDR3: TGTGCCAGCAGCTTAGTTGGTAGCGGGGGCTACGAGCAGTACTTC. Protein product: CASSLVGSGGYEQYF.

As for this clone: No conserved phenylalanine or tryptophan ends this CDR3, so it is likely a read error. Because the CDR3's place on the DNA is in doubt, the DNA is left out and the CDR3 is given as listed by TCRdb. V usage is TRBV18 and J usage is TRBJ1-4. Both ends counted, the CDR3 spans 12 residues. CDR1 KGHSH and CDR2 LQKENI come from the germline V gene. The CDR3 loop is CASSPLPDIFCL.

This clone was seen many times. V gene TRBV12-5 combines with J gene TRBJ1-1; 8 nucleotides line up with TRBD1. Germline V gene lookup returns CDR1 LGHNT and CDR2 FRNRAP. CDR3 length: 15 amino acids. V lost 5 bases, J lost 1 base, and 6 bases stayed unmatched. The CDR3 coding sequence is TGTGCTAGTGGTCCTGGACAGGGAGCGAACACTGAAGCTTTCTTT. Translated, it gives CASGPGQGANTEAFF.

This clone was seen ten or more times. V is TRBV6-4 and J is TRBJ2-1, with TRBD1 matching 9 bases. Trimming removed 4 bases from V and 4 bases from J; junction bases left unmatched: 17. Germline lookup yields CDR1 MRHNA and CDR2 SNTAGT. CDR3 size: 19 residues. The CDR3 reads CASSAQGDRVGKLYNEQFF. CDR3 in DNA: TGTGCCAGCAGTGCCCAGGGGGACAGGGTAGGGAAGCTGTACAATGAGCAGTTCTTC.

A remark on this clone: This is likely a read error, given that the CDR3 carries no conserved phenylalanine or tryptophan at its end. V gene TRBV4-1 combines with J gene TRBJ2-3; 7 bases match TRBD2. Germline-derived CDR1 and CDR2 are MGHRA and YSYEKL. The CDR3 sequence is 17 residues long. The J segment lost 2 bases and the V segment lost 1 base, leaving 9 bases of the junction unmatched. The CDR3 DNA reads TGCGCCAGCAGCCAAGGTCTACTAGCGAGATCCACAGATACGCAGTATTCT. Translating it yields CASSQGLLARSTDTQYS.

This clone was observed at least ten times. The chain is built from TRBV6-2 or TRBV6-3 and TRBJ2-7; D call uncertain. Per the germline V gene, CDR1 is MNHEY and CDR2 is SVGEGT. V lost 5 bases, J lost 4 bases, and 18 bases lay in between. This CDR3 spans 15 amino acids. Here the CDR3 reads CASSPYREPYYEQYF. The CDR3 DNA follows: TGTGCCAGCAGTCCCTATAGAGAACCCTATTACGAGCAGTACTTC.

This clone occurred many times. The chain couples TRBV6-1 to TRBJ1-5; D perhaps matches TRBD1 (6 bases). The germline V gene encodes CDR1 MNHNS and CDR2 SASEGT. The CDR3 runs 15 residues. Between the trimmed V and J ends, which lost 6 bases and 0 bases, there was a span of 12 bases. The CDR3 here is CASRTTGYSNQPQHF. DNA of the CDR3: TGTGCCAGCAGGACGACAGGATATAGCAATCAGCCCCAGCATTTT.

This clone is classed as medium-sized. The chain combines TRBV24-1 with TRBJ2-1; TRBD1 aligns across 11 bases. This CDR3 has 17 residues. V trimming: 0 bases; J trimming: 7 bases; junction bases outside the gene matches: 7. Germline CDR1 and CDR2: KGHDR and SFDVKD. DNA of the CDR3: TGTGCCACCAGTGATTTGCGGACAGGGGGCGCCTGGAATGAGCAGTTCTTC. Translated: CATSDLRTGGAWNEQFF.

V gene TRBV2 combines with J gene TRBJ1-1, with D possibly matching TRBD1 (5 bases). Per the germline V gene, CDR1 is SNHLY and CDR2 is FYNNEI. There are 14 residues in the CDR3. V dropped 10 bases and J dropped 6 bases, with 21 bases sitting between them. The chain's CDR3 is CATLRGAFDAEAFF. As DNA, the CDR3 is TGTGCCACCCTTAGAGGGGCTTTTGACGCTGAAGCTTTCTTT.

The chain links TRBV20-1 to TRBJ2-7; D might be TRBD2 (6 bases). Trimming took 8 bases from V and 0 from J, leaving 14 bases between them. The CDR3 has 13 residues. Germline values: CDR1 DFQATT, CDR2 SNEGSKA (reference sequence). CDR3 DNA: TGCAGTACCCGATACGGGAGCTCCTACGAGCAGTACTTC. Protein: CSTRYGSSYEQYF.